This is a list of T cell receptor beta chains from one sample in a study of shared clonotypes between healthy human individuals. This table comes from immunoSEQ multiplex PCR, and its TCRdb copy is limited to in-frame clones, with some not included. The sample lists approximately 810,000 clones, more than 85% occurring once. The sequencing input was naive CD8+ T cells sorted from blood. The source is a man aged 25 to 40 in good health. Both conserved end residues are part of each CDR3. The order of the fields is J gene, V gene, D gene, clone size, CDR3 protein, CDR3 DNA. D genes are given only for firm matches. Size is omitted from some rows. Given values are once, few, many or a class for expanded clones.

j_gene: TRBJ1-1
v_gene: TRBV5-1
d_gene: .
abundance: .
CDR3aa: CASSLGGEAFF
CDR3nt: TGCGCCAGCAGCCTGGGCGGTGAAGCTTTCTTT

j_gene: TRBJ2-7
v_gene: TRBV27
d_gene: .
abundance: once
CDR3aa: CASSPLGQGYEQYF
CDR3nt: TGTGCCAGCAGTCCCCTGGGGCAGGGATACGAGCAGTACTTC

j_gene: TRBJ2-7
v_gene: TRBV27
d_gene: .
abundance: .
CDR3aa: CASSWGGGAYEQYF
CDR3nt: TGTGCCAGCAGTTGGGGTGGGGGAGCCTACGAGCAGTACTTC

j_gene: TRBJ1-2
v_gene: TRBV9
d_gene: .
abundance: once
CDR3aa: CASSVRGGINYGYTF
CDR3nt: TGTGCCAGCAGCGTAAGAGGGGGTATTAACTATGGCTACACCTTC

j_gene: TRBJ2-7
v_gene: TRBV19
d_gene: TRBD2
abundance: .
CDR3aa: CATSNGEGLDEQYF
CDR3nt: TGTGCCACCAGTAACGGGGAGGGCCTCGACGAGCAGTACTTC

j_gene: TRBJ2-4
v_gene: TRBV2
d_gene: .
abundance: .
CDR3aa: CASRSLRDDQYF
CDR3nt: TGTGCCAGCCGATCCCTACGGGATGATCAGTACTTC

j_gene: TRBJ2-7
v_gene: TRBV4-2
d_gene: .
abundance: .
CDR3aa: CASSQGTEGGGYYEQYF
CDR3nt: TGTGCCAGCAGCCAAGGGACAGAGGGGGGGGGTTACTACGAGCAGTACTTC

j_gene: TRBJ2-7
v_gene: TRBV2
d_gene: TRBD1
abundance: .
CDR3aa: CASRAPRQGQWYEQYF
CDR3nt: TGTGCCAGCAGGGCTCCCCGACAGGGGCAGTGGTACGAGCAGTACTTC

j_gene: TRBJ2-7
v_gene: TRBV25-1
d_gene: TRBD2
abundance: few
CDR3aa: CASSDAGGPGEQYF
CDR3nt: TGTGCCAGCAGTGACGCGGGGGGTCCCGGGGAGCAGTACTTC

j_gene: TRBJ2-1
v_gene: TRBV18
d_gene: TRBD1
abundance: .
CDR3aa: CASTTGLRWDEQFF
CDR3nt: TGTGCCAGCACGACAGGGCTAAGGTGGGATGAGCAGTTCTTC

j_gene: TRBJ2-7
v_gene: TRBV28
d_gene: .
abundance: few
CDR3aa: CASSAPRDEQYF
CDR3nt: TGTGCCAGCAGTGCCCCCAGGGACGAGCAGTACTTC

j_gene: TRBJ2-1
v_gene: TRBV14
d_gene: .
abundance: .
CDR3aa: CASSQGQGRNEQFF
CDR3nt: TGTGCCAGCAGCCAAGGTCAGGGAAGGAATGAGCAGTTCTTC

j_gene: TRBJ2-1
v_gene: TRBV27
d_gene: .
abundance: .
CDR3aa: CASKKGGSYNEQFF
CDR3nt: TGTGCCAGCAAGAAGGGCGGCTCCTACAATGAGCAGTTCTTC